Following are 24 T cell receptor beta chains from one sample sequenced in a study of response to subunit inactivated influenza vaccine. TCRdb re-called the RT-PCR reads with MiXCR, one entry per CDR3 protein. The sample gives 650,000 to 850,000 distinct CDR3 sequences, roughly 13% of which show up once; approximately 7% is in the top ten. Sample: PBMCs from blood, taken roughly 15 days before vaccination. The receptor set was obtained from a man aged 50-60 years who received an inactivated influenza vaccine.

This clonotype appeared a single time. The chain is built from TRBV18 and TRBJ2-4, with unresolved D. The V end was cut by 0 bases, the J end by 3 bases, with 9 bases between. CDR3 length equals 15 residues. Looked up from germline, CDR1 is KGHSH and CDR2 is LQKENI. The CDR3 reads CASSPPEVGKNIQYF. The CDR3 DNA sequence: TGTGCCAGCTCACCACCCGAGGTGGGCAAAAACATTCAGTACTTC.

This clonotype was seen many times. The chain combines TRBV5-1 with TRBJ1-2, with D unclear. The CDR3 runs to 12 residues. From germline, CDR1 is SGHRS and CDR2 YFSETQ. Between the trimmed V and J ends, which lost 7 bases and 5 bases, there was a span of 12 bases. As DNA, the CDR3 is TGCGCCAGCCATGACGGTACATATGGCTACACCTTC. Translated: CASHDGTYGYTF.

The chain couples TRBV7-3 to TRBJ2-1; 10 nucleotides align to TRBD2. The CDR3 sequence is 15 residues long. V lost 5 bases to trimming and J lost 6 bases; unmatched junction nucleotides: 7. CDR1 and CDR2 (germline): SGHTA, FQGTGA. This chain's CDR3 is CASSKSSGSFNEQFF. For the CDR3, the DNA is TGTGCCAGCAGCAAATCTAGCGGGAGTTTCAATGAGCAGTTCTTC.

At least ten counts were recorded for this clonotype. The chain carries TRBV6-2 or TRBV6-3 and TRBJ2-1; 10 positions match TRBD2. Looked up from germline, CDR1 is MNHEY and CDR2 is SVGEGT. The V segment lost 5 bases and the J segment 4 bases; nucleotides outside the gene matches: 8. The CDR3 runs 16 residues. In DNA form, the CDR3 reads TGTGCCAGCAGTCCCGTAGCGGGAGGCAGGTACAATGAGCAGTTCTTC. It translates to CASSPVAGGRYNEQFF.

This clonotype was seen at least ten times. CDR3 region: CASSLESTAVGAPNPGELFF. The CDR3 DNA is TGTGCCAGCAGTTTAGAAAGTACGGCAGTCGGGGCCCCTAATCCCGGGGAGCTGTTTTTT. This chain links TRBV28 with TRBJ2-2; D may be TRBD1 or TRBD2 (5 bases each). Trimming pared 2 bases from V and 6 bases from J, leaving 28 bases between. The CDR3 has 20 residues. Germline V lookup: CDR1 MDHEN, CDR2 SYDVKM.

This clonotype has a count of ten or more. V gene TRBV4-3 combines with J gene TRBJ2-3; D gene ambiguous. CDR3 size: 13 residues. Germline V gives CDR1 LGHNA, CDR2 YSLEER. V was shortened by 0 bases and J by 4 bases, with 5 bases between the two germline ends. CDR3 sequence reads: CASSQERADTQYF. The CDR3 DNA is TGCGCCAGCAGCCAAGAGAGAGCAGATACGCAGTATTTT.

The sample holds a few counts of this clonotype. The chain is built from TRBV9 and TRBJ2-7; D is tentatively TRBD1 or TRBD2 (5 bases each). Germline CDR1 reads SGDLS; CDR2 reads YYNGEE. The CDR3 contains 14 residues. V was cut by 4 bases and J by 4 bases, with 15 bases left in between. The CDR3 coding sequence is TGTGCCAGCAGCCCCCGGAGAGGGGATTACGAGCAGTACTTC. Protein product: CASSPRRGDYEQYF. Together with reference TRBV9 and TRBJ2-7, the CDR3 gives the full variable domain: DSGVTQTPKHLITATGQRVTLRCSPRSGDLSVYWYQQSLDQGLQFLIQYYNGEERAKGNILERFSAQQFPDLHSELNLSSLELGDSALYFCASSPRRGDYEQYFGPGTRLTVT.

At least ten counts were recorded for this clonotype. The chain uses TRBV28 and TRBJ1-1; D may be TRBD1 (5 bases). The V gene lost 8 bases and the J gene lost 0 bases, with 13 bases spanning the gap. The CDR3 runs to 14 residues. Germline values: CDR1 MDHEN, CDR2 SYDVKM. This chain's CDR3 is CASGVGGLNTEAFF. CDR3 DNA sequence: TGTGCCAGCGGGGTCGGGGGATTGAACACTGAAGCTTTCTTT.

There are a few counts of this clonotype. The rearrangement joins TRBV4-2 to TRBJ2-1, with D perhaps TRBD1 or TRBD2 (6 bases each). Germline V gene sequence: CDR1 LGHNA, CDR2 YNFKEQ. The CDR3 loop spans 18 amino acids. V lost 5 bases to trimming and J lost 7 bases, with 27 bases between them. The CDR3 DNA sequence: TGTGCCAGCAGCGGGGGCTTTAGCGGACCAAGATGGGAGAATGAGCAGTTCTTC. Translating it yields CASSGGFSGPRWENEQFF.

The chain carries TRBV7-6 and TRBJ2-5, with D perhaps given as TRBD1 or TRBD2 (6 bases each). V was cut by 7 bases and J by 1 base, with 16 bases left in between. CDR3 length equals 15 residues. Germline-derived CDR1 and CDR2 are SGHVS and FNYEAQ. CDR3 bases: TGTGCCAGCACCCCGGGGGCGGTTTTCCAAGAGACCCAGTACTTC. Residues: CASTPGAVFQETQYF.

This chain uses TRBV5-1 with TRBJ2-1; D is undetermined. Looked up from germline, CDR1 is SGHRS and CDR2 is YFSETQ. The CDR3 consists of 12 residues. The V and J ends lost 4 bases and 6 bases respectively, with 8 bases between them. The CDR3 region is CASSEGINEQFF. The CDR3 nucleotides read TGCGCCAGCAGCGAAGGGATCAATGAGCAGTTCTTC.

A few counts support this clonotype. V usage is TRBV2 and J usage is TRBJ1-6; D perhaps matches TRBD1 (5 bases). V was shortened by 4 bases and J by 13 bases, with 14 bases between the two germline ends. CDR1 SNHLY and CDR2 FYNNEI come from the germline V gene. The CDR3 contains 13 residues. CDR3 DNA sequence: TGTGCCAGCAGTGCAGGTGGCCAGGGCCCCCTCCACTTT. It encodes CASSAGGQGPLHF.

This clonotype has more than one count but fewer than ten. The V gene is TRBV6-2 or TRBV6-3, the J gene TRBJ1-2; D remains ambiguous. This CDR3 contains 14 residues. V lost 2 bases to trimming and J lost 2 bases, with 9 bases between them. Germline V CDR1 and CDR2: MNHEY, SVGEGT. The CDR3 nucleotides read TGTGCCAGCAGTTACGTTTCCCGGAACTATGGCTACACCTTC. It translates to CASSYVSRNYGYTF.

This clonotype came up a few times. CDR3 region: CATEIGLAGTDTQYF. The CDR3 nucleotides are TGTGCCACCGAAATTGGACTAGCGGGCACAGATACGCAGTATTTT. This chain links TRBV6-1 with TRBJ2-3; 10 bases match TRBD2. The V and J ends lost 10 bases and 1 base, in that order; junction bases with no gene match: 8. Germline loops: CDR1 MNHNS, CDR2 SASEGT. CDR3 length equals 15 residues.

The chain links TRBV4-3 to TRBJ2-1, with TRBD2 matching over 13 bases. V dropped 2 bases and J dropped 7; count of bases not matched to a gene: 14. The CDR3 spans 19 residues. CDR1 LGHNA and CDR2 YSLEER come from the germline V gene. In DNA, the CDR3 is TGCGCCAGCAGCCAACGTTTATGGACTAGCGGGAGTAAGGGGAATGAGCAGTTCTTC. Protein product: CASSQRLWTSGSKGNEQFF.

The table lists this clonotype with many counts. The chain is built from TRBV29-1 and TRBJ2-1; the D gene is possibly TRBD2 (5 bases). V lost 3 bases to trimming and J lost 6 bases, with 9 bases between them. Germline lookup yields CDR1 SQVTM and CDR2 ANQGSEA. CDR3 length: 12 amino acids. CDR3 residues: CSVDPGSNEQFF. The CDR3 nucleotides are TGCAGCGTTGACCCGGGAAGCAATGAGCAGTTCTTC.

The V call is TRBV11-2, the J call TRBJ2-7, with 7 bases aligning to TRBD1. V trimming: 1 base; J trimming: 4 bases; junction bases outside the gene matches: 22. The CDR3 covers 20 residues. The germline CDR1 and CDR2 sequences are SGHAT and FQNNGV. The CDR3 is CASSLVVTDYRDSSHYEQYF. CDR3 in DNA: TGTGCCAGCAGCTTAGTTGTAACTGACTACCGGGACAGCTCGCATTACGAGCAGTACTTC.

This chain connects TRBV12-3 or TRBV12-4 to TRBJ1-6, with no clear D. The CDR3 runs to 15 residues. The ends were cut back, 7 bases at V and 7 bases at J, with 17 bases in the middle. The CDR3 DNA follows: TGTGCCAGCAAAGAGAGTGGAACCCGCAATTCACCCCTCCACTTT. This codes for CASKESGTRNSPLHF.

CDR3 sequence (DNA): TGTGCCGTACAGGGTTTTAATGAGCAGTTCTTC. Translation gives CAVQGFNEQFF. V and J are TRBV12-3 or TRBV12-4 and TRBJ2-1; D is possibly TRBD1 (6 bases). Trimming removed 11 bases from V and 7 bases from J, with 12 bases in between. The length of the CDR3 is 11 residues.

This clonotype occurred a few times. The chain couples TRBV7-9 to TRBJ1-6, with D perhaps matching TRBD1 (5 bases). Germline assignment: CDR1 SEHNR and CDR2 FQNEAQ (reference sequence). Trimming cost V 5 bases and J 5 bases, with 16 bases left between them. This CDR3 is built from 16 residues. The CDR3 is CASSRPQGAHNSPLHF. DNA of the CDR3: TGTGCCAGCAGCCGCCCCCAGGGAGCCCATAATTCACCCCTCCACTTT.

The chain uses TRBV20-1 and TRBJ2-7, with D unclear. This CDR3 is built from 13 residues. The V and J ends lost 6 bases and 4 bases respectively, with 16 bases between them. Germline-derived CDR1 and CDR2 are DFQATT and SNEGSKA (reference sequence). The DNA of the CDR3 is TGCAGTGCCAATAGATTGGGCGTGTACGAGCAGTACTTC. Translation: CSANRLGVYEQYF.

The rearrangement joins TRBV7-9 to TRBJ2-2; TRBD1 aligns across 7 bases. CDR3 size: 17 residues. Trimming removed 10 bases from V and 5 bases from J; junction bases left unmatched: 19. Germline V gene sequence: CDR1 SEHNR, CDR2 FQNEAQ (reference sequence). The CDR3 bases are TGTGCCATGAGCTTGGCGGGTACAGGGGAAGATACCGGGGAGCTGTTTTTT. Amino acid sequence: CAMSLAGTGEDTGELFF.

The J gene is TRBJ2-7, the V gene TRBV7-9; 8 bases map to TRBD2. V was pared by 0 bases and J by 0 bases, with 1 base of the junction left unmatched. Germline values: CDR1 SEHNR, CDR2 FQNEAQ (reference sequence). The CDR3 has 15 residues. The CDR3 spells CASSLASGNSYEQYF. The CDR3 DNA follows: TGTGCCAGCAGCTTAGCTAGCGGGAACTCCTACGAGCAGTACTTC.

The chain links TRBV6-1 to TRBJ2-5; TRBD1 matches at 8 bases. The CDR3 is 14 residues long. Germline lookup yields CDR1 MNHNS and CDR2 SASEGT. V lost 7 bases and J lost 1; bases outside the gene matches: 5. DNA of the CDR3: TGTGCCAGCACAAGAGACAGGGGCCAAGAGACCCAGTACTTC. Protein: CASTRDRGQETQYF.